This passage covers 15 T cell receptor beta chains from one sample sequenced in a study of blood T cell repertoires in COVID-19. Some clones are missing from TCRdb's copy, which holds only in-frame ones; the method was immunoSEQ multiplex PCR. Of 130,000 to 150,000 clones listed, roughly 79% are singletons. Sequences were obtained from peripheral blood. The origin of the receptors is a human donor with acute or convalescent COVID-19. The donor label of this sample is uncertain.

CDR3 DNA: TGTGCCAGCAGTGACGGGCTAGCGGGGGCTAATGAGCAGTTCTTC. It yields the protein CASSDGLAGANEQFF. The rearrangement uses TRBV6-4 and TRBJ2-1, with 10 bases aligning to TRBD2. CDR1 and CDR2 from the germline V gene are MRHNA and SNTAGT. The CDR3 totals 15 residues. V shed 2 bases and J 7 bases; nucleotides not matched to a gene: 5.

This rearrangement joins TRBV7-2 to TRBJ1-2; 7 bases align to TRBD1. Germline V gives CDR1 SGHTA, CDR2 FQGNSA. There are 13 residues in the CDR3. V lost 4 bases to trimming and J lost 10 bases; unmatched junction nucleotides: 9. The CDR3 protein is CASSSTWTGSYTF. CDR3 nucleotides: TGTGCCAGCAGCTCAACCTGGACAGGCTCCTACACCTTC.

The chain employs TRBV19 and TRBJ2-1, with D hard to call. The germline V gene has CDR1 LNHDA and CDR2 SQIVND (reference sequence). V was clipped by 4 bases and J by 10 bases, with 8 bases between them. There are 11 residues in the CDR3. CDR3 region: CASSRAREQFF. The CDR3 region has the DNA TGTGCCAGTAGTAGGGCGAGAGAGCAGTTCTTC.

This chain uses TRBV3-1 (or the pseudogene TRBV3-2) with TRBJ1-5, with 8 nucleotides matching TRBD1. CDR3 size: 14 residues. Looked up from germline, CDR1 is LGHDT and CDR2 is YNNKEL (reference sequence). With V trimmed by 1 base and J by 6 bases, 2 bases remained unmatched. The CDR3 region is CASSQGTGTQPQHF. For the CDR3, the DNA is TGTGCCAGCAGCCAAGGGACAGGGACTCAGCCCCAGCATTTT.

This clone was detected a few times. The V gene is TRBV20-1, the J gene TRBJ2-1; 7 positions match TRBD2. Germline-derived CDR1 and CDR2 are DFQATT and SNEGSKA (reference sequence). The CDR3 has 11 residues. V gave up 7 bases and J gave up 7 bases; unmatched junction bases: 4. CDR3 nucleotides: TGCAGTGGAGTCGGGGGGAATGAGCAGTTCTTC. This gives the protein CSGVGGNEQFF.

The chain links TRBV6-6 to TRBJ2-2; 9 bases align to TRBD1. Trimming at V came to 6 bases and at J to 5 bases, leaving 10 bases not matched to a gene. The CDR3 sequence is 16 residues long. Per the germline V gene, CDR1 is MNHNY and CDR2 is SVGAGI (reference sequence). The CDR3 DNA reads TGTGCCAGCAGCCCAGGGACAGGGCTCTGGACCGGGGAGCTGTTTTTT. Its protein product is CASSPGTGLWTGELFF.

The chain couples TRBV2 to TRBJ1-4; D might be TRBD1 (6 bases). Germline V gives CDR1 SNHLY, CDR2 FYNNEI. V lost 6 bases and J lost 0, with 17 bases in between. The CDR3 covers 17 residues. The CDR3 DNA follows: TGTGCCAGCAGAGTACCGGGACATATATCAACTAATGAAAAACTGTTTTTT. Translating it yields CASRVPGHISTNEKLFF.

The chain has TRBV2 and TRBJ2-3; possibly TRBD2 for D (5 bases). CDR1 and CDR2 (germline): SNHLY, FYNNEI. The CDR3 is 13 amino acids. V lost 6 bases and J 3 bases, leaving 10 bases between the germline ends. CDR3 protein: CASREVGTDTQYF. The CDR3, as DNA: TGTGCCAGCAGGGAGGTGGGGACAGATACGCAGTATTTT.

The chain couples TRBV30 to TRBJ1-1; D might be TRBD1 (6 bases). Germline V gene sequence: CDR1 GTSNPN, CDR2 SVGIG (reference sequence). V was trimmed by 0 bases and J by 4 bases, leaving 9 bases between them. The CDR3 covers 13 residues. The CDR3 DNA follows: TGTGCCTGGAGTGTGACAGGAATCACTGAAGCTTTCTTT. Translation gives CAWSVTGITEAFF.

Here the CDR3 DNA reads TGTGCCAGTAGTAGGGACAGGGGGATCTATGGCTACACCTTC. It codes for CASSRDRGIYGYTF. The chain combines TRBV19 with TRBJ1-2, with 11 bases matching TRBD1. This CDR3 is built from 14 residues. V lost 4 bases, J lost 4 bases, and 2 bases stayed unmatched. CDR1 is LNHDA, CDR2 SQIVND, per germline (reference sequence).

The rearrangement joins TRBV14 to TRBJ1-2; 8 nucleotides agree with TRBD1. The CDR3 contains 13 residues. Unmatched junction bases numbered 6, after V lost 4 bases and J lost 8 bases. The germline gives CDR1 SGHDN, CDR2 FVKESK. CDR3: CASSPRTGKGYTF. The CDR3 region has the DNA TGTGCCAGCAGCCCGCGGACAGGGAAGGGCTACACCTTC. The variable domain in full, completed from reference TRBV14 and TRBJ1-2, reads EAGVTQFPSHSVIEKGQTVTLRCDPISGHDNLYWYRRVMGKEIKFLLHFVKESKQDESGMPNNRFLAERTGGTYSTLKVQPAELEDSGVYFCASSPRTGKGYTFGSGTRLTVV.

This chain's CDR3 is CASSLSGAAGGGYTF. For the CDR3, the DNA is TGTGCCAGCAGTCTCAGTGGGGCCGCCGGCGGAGGCTACACCTTC. The chain joins TRBV6-5 to TRBJ1-2; possible D gene TRBD1, 5 bases. CDR1 and CDR2 (germline): MNHEY, SVGAGI. The V end lost 5 bases, the J end lost 8 bases, and 21 bases lay between the germline ends. The CDR3 spans 15 residues.

The chain links TRBV5-4 to TRBJ2-2, with 12 nucleotides matching TRBD2. Germline V gene data show CDR1 as SGHNT and CDR2 as YYREEE (reference sequence). This CDR3 comprises 15 residues. Unmatched junction bases numbered 3, after V lost 4 bases and J lost 5 bases. CDR3 protein: CASSLTSGGTGELFF. Here the CDR3 DNA reads TGTGCCAGCAGCCTGACTAGCGGGGGAACCGGGGAGCTGTTTTTT.

The sample holds one count of this clone. V and J are TRBV7-9 and TRBJ1-2; unclear D gene. CDR3 length equals 13 residues. The V end was cut by 3 bases, the J end by 6 bases, with 11 bases between. Looked up from germline, CDR1 is SEHNR and CDR2 is FQNEAQ (reference sequence). CDR3 sequence (DNA): TGTGCCAGCAGCTTTAAAGGGAGGGATGGCTACACCTTC. Its protein product is CASSFKGRDGYTF.

The gene calls are TRBV4-2 and TRBJ2-2; the D gene is possibly TRBD2 (6 bases). Germline-derived CDR1 and CDR2 are LGHNA and YNFKEQ. This CDR3 comprises 18 residues. Trimming stripped 3 bases from V and 0 bases from J, with 17 bases between. The CDR3 DNA reads as TGTGCCAGCAGCCAGCCCTTCGGGACTTCCGCGAACACCGGGGAGCTGTTTTTT. Its translation: CASSQPFGTSANTGELFF.